One sample yielded the 3 T cell receptor beta chains listed below, sequenced in a study of cytomegalovirus exposure and HLA in healthy donors. PCR employed 60 Vbeta and 13 Jbeta primers. Using immunoSEQ multiplex PCR, the repertoire was profiled, and TCRdb retains in-frame clones only, with some absent. The sample records around 130,000 clones, 70% to 85% being singletons. Sequenced input: PBMCs. These receptors were taken from a woman younger than 35 in good health and CMV-seropositive.

The J gene is TRBJ2-7, the V gene TRBV5-4; 7 bases fit TRBD1. CDR1 and CDR2 from the germline V gene are SGHNT and YYREEE (reference sequence). The CDR3 extends over 15 amino acids. The V and J ends lost 6 bases and 3 bases, in that order; junction bases with no gene match: 12. The CDR3 is CASTPQPGTDYEQYF. The CDR3 nucleotides are TGTGCCAGCACCCCACAGCCCGGGACAGACTACGAGCAGTACTTC.

As for this clone: One end of the junction fails to match germline, which may point to a read error. CDR3 amino acids: CSSSSPGQVPNYGYTF. The CDR3 bases are TGTTCCAGCAGCTCCCCTGGACAAGTGCCTAACTATGGCTACACCTTC. The rearrangement links TRBV7-9 to TRBJ1-2; D may be TRBD1 (5 bases). Germline V gene lookup returns CDR1 SEHNR and CDR2 FQNEAQ (reference sequence). This CDR3 spans 16 amino acids.

This chain joins TRBV5-1 and TRBJ1-1, with D unclear. Per the germline V gene, CDR1 is SGHRS and CDR2 is YFSETQ. The CDR3 extends over 13 amino acids. V was shortened by 5 bases and J by 1 base, with 9 bases between the two germline ends. CDR3 residues: CASRSAGNTEAFF. The CDR3 coding sequence is TGCGCCAGCAGATCCGCCGGGAACACTGAAGCTTTCTTT.